These T cell receptor beta chains were read from a single sample in a study of identical twins. TCRdb re-analysed the 5' RACE reads in MiXCR, keeping a single row per CDR3 protein. The sample records about 1.7 million distinct CDR3 sequences, about 32% being singletons. Specimen: cord blood. The receptors come from a newborn girl in good health. The CDR3 runs from the conserved cysteine through the conserved F or W. The D gene is left open where the match is weak. Size is omitted from some rows. Given values are once, few, many or a class for expanded clones.

j_call clone_size d_call v_call cdr3_aa cdr3_nt
TRBJ1-5 . . TRBV5-1 CASSLTWAPNQPQHF TGCGCCAGCAGCTTAACGTGGGCCCCTAATCAGCCCCAGCATTTT
TRBJ2-1 many . TRBV20-1 CSADSSYNEQFF TGCAGTGCTGACAGCTCCTACAATGAGCAGTTCTTC
TRBJ1-2 . TRBD1 TRBV5-1 CASSLEPGQGAQIYGYTF TGCGCCAGCAGCTTGGAACCGGGACAGGGGGCGCAGATCTATGGCTACACCTTC
TRBJ2-2 . TRBD1 TRBV12-3/TRBV12-4 CASRALDRGPGELFF TGTGCCAGCAGGGCCCTGGACAGGGGCCCCGGGGAGCTGTTTTTT
TRBJ2-5 many . TRBV20-1 CSARDRIQETQYF TGCAGTGCTAGAGATAGGATACAAGAGACCCAGTACTTC
TRBJ2-1 . . TRBV3-1 CTSSQPYNEQFF TGTACCAGCAGCCAACCCTACAATGAGCAGTTCTTC
TRBJ2-4 . TRBD2 TRBV28 CASRTLGTSGRWGKNIQYF TGTGCCAGCAGGACCCTCGGGACTAGCGGGAGGTGGGGCAAAAACATTCAGTACTTC
TRBJ1-4 . . TRBV9 CASSVGTEKLFF TGTGCCAGCAGCGTAGGGACAGAAAAACTGTTTTTT
TRBJ2-1 . TRBD1 TRBV6-1 CASSEVGQVTYNEQFF TGTGCCAGCAGTGAAGTCGGACAGGTTACCTACAATGAGCAGTTCTTC
TRBJ1-5 . . TRBV21-1 CASSKKGDVGQVSSNQPQHF TGTGCCAGCAGCAAAAAAGGGGACGTAGGGCAGGTATCTAGCAATCAGCCCCAGCATTTT
TRBJ2-1 . TRBD2 TRBV12-3/TRBV12-4 CASRGGGPGFYNEQFF TGTGCCAGCAGGGGCGGGGGGCCGGGTTTCTACAATGAGCAGTTCTTC
TRBJ2-1 few TRBD2 TRBV7-9 CASSLEGTSALNEQFF TGTGCCAGCAGCTTAGAAGGGACTAGCGCCCTCAATGAGCAGTTCTTC
TRBJ2-7 . . TRBV21-1 CASSSGLAGGSRSYEQYF TGTGCCAGCAGCAGCGGACTAGCGGGAGGTTCACGCTCCTACGAGCAGTACTTC
TRBJ2-3 few TRBD1 TRBV29-1 CSVEGQGARETDTQYF TGCAGCGTTGAGGGACAGGGGGCGCGTGAGACAGATACGCAGTATTTT
TRBJ1-5 few . TRBV6-1 CASNRGFTQPQHF TGTGCTAGCAACCGGGGTTTTACCCAGCCCCAGCATTTT
TRBJ2-6 few TRBD1 TRBV28 CASRPFGRGRGGANVLTF TGTGCCAGCCGCCCGTTTGGCAGGGGGCGCGGTGGGGCCAACGTCCTGACTTTC
TRBJ2-2 . . TRBV9 CASSVGVASYTGELFF TGTGCCAGCAGCGTAGGGGTAGCGTCCTACACCGGGGAGCTGTTTTTT
TRBJ2-7 . . TRBV18 CASSPSGIQSSYEQYF TGTGCCAGCTCACCGTCAGGGATCCAGAGCTCCTACGAGCAGTACTTC
TRBJ1-1 few . TRBV24-1 CATSDWQNTEAFF TGTGCCACCAGTGATTGGCAGAACACTGAAGCTTTCTTT
TRBJ2-1 . . TRBV13 CASSLGLVSEQFF TGTGCCAGCAGCTTAGGATTGGTCAGTGAGCAGTTCTTC
TRBJ2-3 . . TRBV12-3/TRBV12-4 CASSLAGQTQYF TGTGCCAGCAGTTTAGCGGGACAAACGCAGTATTTT
TRBJ1-2 . . TRBV14 CASSQGWGGYGYTF TGTGCCAGCAGCCAAGGTTGGGGGGGCTATGGCTACACCTTC
TRBJ2-1 . . TRBV10-3 CAISEPRSRRNNEQFF TGTGCCATCAGTGAGCCCCGAAGTAGGCGGAACAATGAGCAGTTCTTC
TRBJ2-7 . . TRBV20-1 CSVEREGAFYEQYF TGCAGTGTCGAGAGGGAGGGGGCTTTTTACGAGCAGTACTTC
TRBJ1-6 few TRBD1 TRBV20-1 CSARDWLQGGSSPLHF TGCAGTGCTAGAGATTGGCTACAGGGGGGTAGTTCACCCCTCCACTTT
TRBJ2-1 . TRBD2 TRBV27 CASSLGSGRPSYNEQFF TGTGCCAGCAGTCTTGGTAGCGGGAGGCCGTCCTACAATGAGCAGTTCTTC
TRBJ1-5 few . TRBV28 CASSYRDWAISNQPQHF TGTGCCAGCAGTTACCGCGATTGGGCCATTAGCAATCAGCCCCAGCATTTT
TRBJ2-7 . TRBD1 TRBV29-1 CSVGGPLEQYF TGCAGCGTAGGGGGCCCGCTCGAGCAGTACTTC
TRBJ2-7 . . TRBV4-2 CASSQDRVQGAVSEQYF TGTGCCAGCAGCCAAGATCGAGTCCAAGGCGCTGTATCCGAGCAGTACTTC
TRBJ2-1 few TRBD1 TRBV12-3/TRBV12-4 CASALGGQGHNEQFF TGTGCCAGCGCCCTCGGGGGACAGGGTCACAATGAGCAGTTCTTC
TRBJ2-3 . TRBD1 TRBV27 CASSHPGQLTDTQYF TGTGCCAGCAGTCACCCGGGACAGCTCACAGATACGCAGTATTTT
TRBJ2-5 few . TRBV3-1 CASSQGSGKGGYQETQYF TGTGCCAGCAGCCAAGGTTCTGGGAAGGGGGGTTACCAAGAGACCCAGTACTTC
TRBJ2-3 . TRBD2 TRBV20-1 CSASRGLATDTQYF TGCAGTGCTAGTAGGGGACTAGCTACAGATACGCAGTATTTT
TRBJ1-1 . TRBD1 TRBV18 CASSPLGTANTEAFF TGTGCCAGCTCACCACTCGGGACAGCGAACACTGAAGCTTTCTTT
TRBJ2-4 . . TRBV18 CASSPARGEENIQYF TGTGCCAGCTCACCAGCCAGGGGTGAGGAAAACATTCAGTACTTC